This entry lists 28 T cell receptor beta chains sequenced from one sample in a study of a mutant IDH1 vaccine in newly diagnosed glioma. The antigens these receptors bind are not known. Time point of the sample: week 35, safety follow-up. A single vaccine dose contained 300 ug of mutant IDH1 20-mer peptide, and topical imiquimod was used with it. Generated by immunoSEQ multiplex PCR, the TCRdb table keeps only in-frame clones and is missing some. The sample lists approximately 47,000 clones; 70% to 90% were seen once. Specimen: PBMCs, collected from a glioma patient whose treatment included an IDH1 peptide vaccine. The source is a woman aged 40 to 50 with glioma.

The gene calls are TRBV5-1 and TRBJ2-7, with no clear D. Germline loops: CDR1 SGHRS, CDR2 YFSETQ. This CDR3 comprises 11 residues. The V end lost 1 base, the J end lost 3 bases, and 2 bases lay between the germline ends. For the CDR3, the DNA is TGCGCCAGCAGCTTGAACTACGAGCAGTACTTC. This codes for CASSLNYEQYF.

The chain has TRBV4-1 and TRBJ2-3; D may match TRBD1 or TRBD2 (5 bases each). Germline CDR1 and CDR2: MGHRA and YSYEKL. The CDR3 has 13 residues. The V end lost 5 bases, the J end lost 4 bases, and 10 bases lay between the germline ends. The DNA of the CDR3 is TGCGCCAGCAGCTGGGGGTCCCCAGATACGCAGTATTTT. Translating gives CASSWGSPDTQYF.

The gene calls are TRBV9 and TRBJ2-3; 11 bases are a match to TRBD1. The ends lost 5 bases at V and 3 bases at J; junction bases unmatched: 5. CDR3 length: 15 residues. The germline V gene has CDR1 SGDLS and CDR2 YYNGEE. The CDR3 reads CASSADRGRTDTQYF. The DNA of the CDR3 is TGTGCCAGCAGTGCGGACAGGGGGCGAACAGATACGCAGTATTTT.

The gene calls are TRBV30 and TRBJ1-2; weak D call: TRBD1 (5 bases). CDR1 and CDR2 from the germline V gene are GTSNPN and SVGIG (reference sequence). Trimming took off 1 base at V and 4 bases at J, with 10 bases between the two ends. The CDR3 spans 13 residues. The CDR3: CAWSGGGGYGYTF. DNA for the CDR3: TGTGCCTGGAGTGGCGGGGGGGGCTATGGCTACACCTTC. Full variable domain (rest looked up from reference TRBV30 and TRBJ1-2): SQTIHQWPATLVQPVGSPLSLECTVEGTSNPNLYWYRQAAGRGLQLLFYSVGIGQISSEVPQNLSASRPQDRQFILSSKKLLLSDSGFYLCAWSGGGGYGYTFGSGTRLTVV.

This clone was seen a single time. The chain combines TRBV2 with TRBJ1-6, with no clear D. The CDR3 is made up of 14 amino acids. V was trimmed by 11 bases and J by 10 bases, leaving 21 bases between them. CDR1 is SNHLY and CDR2 is FYNNEI in the germline V gene. The CDR3 nucleotides are TGTGCCGGCCTCACTGGGCGTAATTTATCACCCCTCCACTTT. It translates to CAGLTGRNLSPLHF.

The rearrangement uses TRBV19 and TRBJ2-7; no clear D. The ends were cut back, 5 bases at V and 0 bases at J, with 11 bases in the middle. Per the germline V gene, CDR1 is LNHDA and CDR2 is SQIVND (reference sequence). The length of the CDR3 is 14 residues. The CDR3 sequence: CASSWGRSSYEQYF. CDR3 nucleotides: TGTGCCAGTAGTTGGGGTAGGAGCTCCTACGAGCAGTACTTC.

The rearrangement links TRBV6-1 to TRBJ1-2; D unresolved. The CDR3 spans 14 residues. V was shortened by 3 bases and J by 7 bases, with 15 bases between the two germline ends. Germline loops: CDR1 MNHNS, CDR2 SASEGT. In nucleotides, the CDR3 is TGTGCCAGCAGTGATCCCGGTCGACCTGGTGGCTACACCTTC. Translation: CASSDPGRPGGYTF.

V gene TRBV11-2 combines with J gene TRBJ2-3, with TRBD2 identical over 13 bases. The germline CDR1 and CDR2 sequences are SGHAT and FQNNGV. After removal of 3 bases from V and 7 bases from J, the junction contained 7 bases not matched to a gene. The length of the CDR3 is 16 residues. As DNA, the CDR3 is TGTGCCAGCAGCTTCGGGACTAGCGGGGACCGTTATACGCAGTATTTT. Translation: CASSFGTSGDRYTQYF.

J is TRBJ2-6 and V is TRBV28; D uncertain. This CDR3 is built from 13 residues. V dropped 7 bases and J dropped 2 bases, with 6 bases sitting between them. The germline V gene has CDR1 MDHEN and CDR2 SYDVKM. The CDR3 is CASIKTGANVLTF. The DNA of the CDR3 is TGTGCCAGCATCAAAACTGGGGCCAACGTCCTGACTTTC. The full variable domain, its missing parts supplied by reference TRBV28 and TRBJ2-6, is DVKVTQSSRYLVKRTGEKVFLECVQDMDHENMFWYRQDPGLGLRLIYFSYDVKMKEKGDIPEGYSVSREKKERFSLILESASTNQTSMYLCASIKTGANVLTFGAGSRLTVL.

J is TRBJ2-2 and V is TRBV5-1, with 10 bases that match TRBD2. The germline CDR1 and CDR2 sequences are SGHRS and YFSETQ. The CDR3 totals 16 residues. The V and J ends lost 4 bases and 4 bases, in that order; junction bases with no gene match: 7. CDR3 DNA sequence: TGCGCCAGCAGCGTGTATAGCGGGGGGATCACCGGGGAGCTGTTTTTT. Its protein is CASSVYSGGITGELFF. The whole variable domain, remainder taken from reference TRBV5-1 and TRBJ2-2, is KAGVTQTPRYLIKTRGQQVTLSCSPISGHRSVSWYQQTPGQGLQFLFEYFSETQRNKGNFPGRFSGRQFSNSRSEMNVSTLELGDSALYLCASSVYSGGITGELFFGEGSRLTVL.

The V gene is TRBV7-2, the J gene TRBJ1-1; D not certain. Trimming cost V 1 base and J 10 bases, with 7 bases left between them. The CDR3 sequence is 11 residues long. CDR1 is SGHTA and CDR2 is FQGNSA in the germline V gene. The CDR3 bases are TGTGCCAGCAGCTTAGGGTTGAGAGCTTTCTTT. Protein sequence: CASSLGLRAFF.

This chain links TRBV19 with TRBJ2-7; the D gene is possibly TRBD1 (6 bases). CDR1 and CDR2 (germline): LNHDA, SQIVND (reference sequence). V dropped 7 bases and J dropped 6 bases, with 19 bases sitting between them. This CDR3 has 14 residues. CDR3 region: CASTPGHLRSEQYF. The CDR3 bases are TGTGCCAGTACCCCGGGACACCTCCGCTCCGAGCAGTACTTC.

The sample holds one count of this clone. This chain connects TRBV4-1 to TRBJ2-7, with TRBD1 matching over 8 bases. CDR1 and CDR2 from the germline V gene are MGHRA and YSYEKL. The length of the CDR3 is 15 residues. Unmatched junction bases numbered 5, after V lost 1 base and J lost 3 bases. CDR3 DNA: TGCGCCAGCAGCCAAGGGAGAGGGACAGGCTACGAGCAGTACTTC. Its translation: CASSQGRGTGYEQYF.

The rearrangement uses TRBV10-3 and TRBJ2-7; 10 nucleotides agree with TRBD1. Germline CDR1 reads ENHRY; CDR2 reads SYGVKD. V was pared by 6 bases and J by 5 bases, with 4 bases of the junction left unmatched. The CDR3 spans 13 residues. CDR3 bases: TGTGCCATCAGCGGACAGGGGGGGAACGAGCAGTACTTC. Translating gives CAISGQGGNEQYF.

The J gene is TRBJ2-7, the V gene TRBV7-6, with a weak D call TRBD1 (5 bases). Trimming removed 4 bases from V and 7 bases from J, with 23 bases in between. The CDR3 has 16 amino acids. The germline V gene has CDR1 SGHVS and CDR2 FNYEAQ. The CDR3 loop reads CASSSIQGPFPREQYF. The CDR3 coding sequence is TGTGCCAGCAGCTCGATCCAGGGCCCCTTTCCTAGAGAGCAGTACTTC.

This rearrangement joins TRBV2 to TRBJ1-2, with 7 bases lining up with TRBD1. The CDR3 runs 16 residues. Trimming at V came to 2 bases and at J to 4 bases, leaving 10 bases not matched to a gene. Germline CDR1 reads SNHLY; CDR2 reads FYNNEI. In DNA, the CDR3 is TGTGCCAGCAGTGAATCTGACAGGGACTTGGTCTATGGCTACACCTTC. Translated, it gives CASSESDRDLVYGYTF.

The chain employs TRBV2 and TRBJ2-1, with 7 bases aligning to TRBD1. The CDR3 extends over 12 amino acids. The trim removed 9 bases at V and 5 bases at J, leaving 4 bases unmatched. CDR1 is SNHLY and CDR2 is FYNNEI in the germline V gene. CDR3 sequence: CARDRYNNEQFF. In DNA, the CDR3 is TGTGCCAGGGACAGGTATAACAATGAGCAGTTCTTC.

V usage is TRBV9 and J usage is TRBJ1-1, with D unresolved. This CDR3 has 12 residues. V lost 4 bases to trimming and J lost 2 bases, with 6 bases between them. Germline V gene data show CDR1 as SGDLS and CDR2 as YYNGEE. The CDR3 nucleotides are TGTGCCAGCAGCCTAACAAACACTGAAGCTTTCTTT. It is translated as CASSLTNTEAFF.

J is TRBJ2-7 and V is TRBV6-6, with 8 positions matching TRBD1. The J segment lost 6 bases and the V segment lost 6 bases, leaving 7 bases of the junction unmatched. This CDR3 is built from 13 residues. Germline CDR1 reads MNHNY; CDR2 reads SVGAGI (reference sequence). CDR3 loop: CASRPGTGTEQYF. The CDR3 nucleotides are TGTGCCAGCAGGCCCGGGACAGGCACCGAGCAGTACTTC.

In DNA, the CDR3 is TGTGCCAGCAGACACTTTGGGAGTTCCGATGGCTACACCTTC. This encodes CASRHFGSSDGYTF. The rearrangement joins TRBV5-6 to TRBJ1-2; D unclear. Germline CDR1 SGHDT, CDR2 YYEEEE. This CDR3 is built from 14 residues. Trimming removed 5 bases from V and 6 bases from J, with 17 bases in between.

The gene calls are TRBV6-5 and TRBJ1-5; the D is unclear. Germline CDR1 and CDR2: MNHEY and SVGAGI. CDR3 length: 13 amino acids. Trimming took 8 bases from V and 0 from J, leaving 8 bases between them. This CDR3 is CASGKYSNQPQHF. The CDR3 region has the DNA TGTGCCAGCGGGAAGTATAGCAATCAGCCCCAGCATTTT.

The J gene is TRBJ2-7, the V gene TRBV9; D gene unclear. CDR1 SGDLS and CDR2 YYNGEE come from the germline V gene. The CDR3 has 13 amino acids. V was cut by 0 bases and J by 5 bases, with 9 bases left in between. CDR3 nucleotides: TGTGCCAGCAGCGTAGAAGGGTCCAACGAGCAGTACTTC. This gives the protein CASSVEGSNEQYF. The full variable domain, in which reference TRBV9 and TRBJ2-7 provide the parts outside the CDR3, is DSGVTQTPKHLITATGQRVTLRCSPRSGDLSVYWYQQSLDQGLQFLIQYYNGEERAKGNILERFSAQQFPDLHSELNLSSLELGDSALYFCASSVEGSNEQYFGPGTRLTVT.

V and J are TRBV25-1 and TRBJ2-2, with 12 bases lining up with TRBD1. V was clipped by 6 bases and J by 4 bases; unmatched bases: 0. The germline V gene encodes CDR1 MGHDK and CDR2 SYGVNS. CDR3 length: 14 amino acids. The CDR3: CASRGQGATGELFF. DNA of the CDR3: TGTGCCAGCAGGGGACAGGGGGCCACCGGGGAGCTGTTTTTT.

The rearrangement joins TRBV2 to TRBJ1-5; no clear D. V was shortened by 5 bases and J by 4 bases, with 6 bases between the two germline ends. Per the germline V gene, CDR1 is SNHLY and CDR2 is FYNNEI. CDR3 length equals 12 residues. The CDR3 DNA follows: TGTGCCAGCAGTATTAAGAATCAGCCCCAGCATTTT. This translates into CASSIKNQPQHF.

In the case of this clone: The conserved phenylalanine or tryptophan normally closing the CDR3 is absent here, so this likely arose from a read error. No DNA is shown, since the ends of the CDR3 on it are uncertain; the CDR3 is the one TCRdb lists. This chain uses TRBV7-8 with TRBJ2-7; the D call in the table, TRBD2, was not verified against the DNA. Looked up from germline, CDR1 is SGHVS and CDR2 is FQNEAQ. The CDR3 is 13 amino acids long, termini counted. The CDR3: CASLQGLAGPPRL.

The chain recombines TRBV15 with TRBJ2-1, with TRBD2 identical over 13 bases. Germline CDR1 and CDR2: LNHNV and YYDKDF (reference sequence). Germline trimming cut 6 bases from V and 6 bases from J; bases unmatched to any gene: 5. This CDR3 is built from 15 residues. As DNA, the CDR3 is TGTGCCACCAGAAATGGACTAGCGGGAGCCAATGAGCAGTTCTTC. This gives the protein CATRNGLAGANEQFF.

The CDR3 region has the DNA TGTGCCAGCAGCTTGGACAGGGCCCTCACGAACACTGAAGCTTTCTTT. As protein: CASSLDRALTNTEAFF. The chain carries TRBV7-6 and TRBJ1-1; the match to TRBD1 covers 8 bases. After removal of 3 bases from V and 1 base from J, the junction contained 7 bases not matched to a gene. From germline, CDR1 is SGHVS and CDR2 FNYEAQ. The CDR3 is 16 amino acids.

This chain joins TRBV13 and TRBJ2-7; 8 bases are a match to TRBD1. V trimming: 6 bases; J trimming: 2 bases; junction bases outside the gene matches: 6. This CDR3 is built from 14 residues. Germline V gene sequence: CDR1 PRHDT, CDR2 FYEKMQ (reference sequence). CDR3 in amino acids: CASRQGAGPYEQYF. The DNA for the CDR3 is TGTGCCAGCAGGCAGGGGGCAGGTCCCTACGAGCAGTACTTC.